This T cell receptor (beta chain) is drawn from a study of CD8 T cells in ankylosing spondylitis. This clonotype occurred a few times. Its antigen remains unidentified. From germline, CDR1 is SGHTA and CDR2 FQGNSA. The CDR3 length is 16 residues. The junction had 6 bases not matched to a gene; V was cut back by 4 bases and J by 2 bases. Each CDR3 protein gets one entry after TCRdb re-called the 5' RACE reads with MiXCR. This sample yields 100,000 to 150,000 distinct CDR3 sequences, of which approximately 9.9% are seen a single time; 2.5% to 3.5% belongs to the top ten. Findings and limits, study-wide: Disease-linked clones were reportedly significantly enriched in matched ankylosing spondylitis synovial fluid.

This TCR derives from a male donor with ankylosing spondylitis or in good health (not recorded which). The sequencing input was blood, either unsorted or a sorted T cell fraction (not recorded which). The chain has TRBV7-2 and TRBJ2-3; 10 nucleotides align to TRBD1. The CDR3 loop reads CASSSQGQGHTDTQYF. CDR3 nucleotide sequence: TGTGCCAGCAGCTCTCAGGGACAGGGGCACACAGATACGCAGTATTTT.